This T cell receptor beta chain is from a study of T cell repertoires in cytomegalovirus infection. Study as a whole: Public TCR beta signatures provided an indication of both CMV infection and a matching HLA type. Study findings and constraints: The response measured ex vivo was dominated by TCR beta clonotypes (HLA-C-restricted and CMV-specific).

V was cut by 3 bases and J by 0 bases, with 8 bases left in between. In germline, CDR1 is SQVTM, CDR2 ANQGSEA. The CDR3 has 14 residues. From the reads, TCRdb called clonotypes with MiXCR, one entry per CDR3 protein. The sample contains under 800,000 distinct CDR3 sequences, 20% to 30% of which appear only once. The table lists this clonotype with a few counts. Its antigen is not identified. The chain combines TRBV29-1 with TRBJ2-2; D is unresolved. The specimen sequenced was CD8+ T cells from PBMCs. The receptor comes from a human donor in good health (CMV status not recorded). Some clones in this sample may be carry-over from other donors' samples. The CDR3 region is CSVDGLSNTGELFF. CDR3 DNA: TGCAGCGTTGACGGCTTATCGAACACCGGGGAGCTGTTTTTT.